What follows describes a single T cell receptor (beta chain). Antigen specificity is unknown. The data were taken from a study of shared clonotypes between healthy human individuals. The assay was immunoSEQ multiplex PCR, and TCRdb's table has in-frame clones only and misses some. The sample lists some 2,000,000 clones, 95% seen once, with 0.13% in the top ten. Broader study findings: The four-donor shared clonotypes exceeded non-shared clonotypes in generation probability, with non-shared ones scoring lower.

From germline, CDR1 is GTSNPN and CDR2 SVGIG (reference sequence). The CDR3 has 14 residues. V lost 0 bases, J lost 2 bases, and 10 bases lay in between. The specimen sequenced was naive CD4+ T cells sorted from blood. The subset here: CD45RA+ positively selected. The receptor was isolated from a man aged 18 to 29 in good health. The chain links TRBV30 to TRBJ1-2, with D possibly matching TRBD1 (5 bases). CDR3 protein: CAWSVQVLNYGYTF. The CDR3 nucleotides are TGTGCCTGGAGTGTACAGGTCCTAAACTATGGCTACACCTTC. Drawing the rest from reference TRBV30 and TRBJ1-2, the complete variable domain is SQTIHQWPATLVQPVGSPLSLECTVEGTSNPNLYWYRQAAGRGLQLLFYSVGIGQISSEVPQNLSASRPQDRQFILSSKKLLLSDSGFYLCAWSVQVLNYGYTFGSGTRLTVV.